The TCR beta chain under discussion was sequenced for a study of shared T cell receptors in the human thymus. CDR1 LGHNA and CDR2 YSLEER come from the germline V gene. Trimming removed 3 bases from V and 6 bases from J, with 16 bases in between. This CDR3 comprises 15 residues. Assay: immunoSEQ multiplex PCR; the TCRdb copy retains only in-frame clones and omits some. The table records just under 550,000 clones, around 78% of them present only once. These data were also reused for a study on human thymus T cells. That source adds: Among thymic and blood repertoires, usage of V and J genes appeared biased.

This TCR derives from a boy younger than two with a congenital heart defect. The chain combines TRBV4-3 with TRBJ2-3; tentative D call: TRBD2 (5 bases). Specimen: thymocytes. CDR3 amino acids: CASSHSGSERDTQYF. The CDR3 DNA is TGCGCCAGCAGCCACAGTGGTAGCGAGAGGGATACGCAGTATTTT.